These 2 T cell receptor beta chains were sequenced from one sample in a study of T cell clusters in autoimmune cytopenias. TRB rearrangements were amplified by touch-down multiplex PCR with mixed TRB-A/B primers. TCRdb reanalyzed the multiplex PCR reads, giving one entry per CDR3 protein sequence and no DNA. Its clone listing holds about 15,000 distinct CDR3 sequences. TRB was amplified from about 270 ng of peripheral blood genomic DNA per sample. The sequencing input was peripheral blood. Every receptor here comes from a human donor with an autoimmune cytopenia or autoimmune hepatitis (not recorded which).

This sequence joins TRBV15 and TRBJ2-3; TCRdb's assignment of TRBD1 cannot be checked, as there is no DNA. The CDR3 totals 17 residues. CDR1 is LNHNV, CDR2 YYDKDF, per germline (reference sequence). CDR3 sequence: CATSRGTGTAGADTQYF.

This rearrangement joins TRBV12-3 or TRBV12-4 to TRBJ1-4. The length of the CDR3 is 13 residues. CDR3 sequence: CASSGLPNEKLFF.